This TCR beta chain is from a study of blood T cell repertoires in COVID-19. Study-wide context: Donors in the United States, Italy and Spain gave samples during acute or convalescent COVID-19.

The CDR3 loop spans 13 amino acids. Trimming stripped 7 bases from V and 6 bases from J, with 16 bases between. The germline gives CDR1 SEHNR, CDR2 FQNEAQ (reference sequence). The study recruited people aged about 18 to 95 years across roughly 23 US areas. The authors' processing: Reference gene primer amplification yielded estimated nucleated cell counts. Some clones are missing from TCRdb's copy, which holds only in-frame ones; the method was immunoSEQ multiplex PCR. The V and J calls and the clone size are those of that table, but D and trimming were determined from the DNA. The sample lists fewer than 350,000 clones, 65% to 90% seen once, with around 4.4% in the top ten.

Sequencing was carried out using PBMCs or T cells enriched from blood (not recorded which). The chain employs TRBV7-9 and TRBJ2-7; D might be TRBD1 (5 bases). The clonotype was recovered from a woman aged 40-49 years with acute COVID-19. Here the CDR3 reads CASTGQNLAEQYF. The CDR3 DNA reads TGTGCCAGCACCGGACAAAACTTAGCCGAGCAGTACTTC.